These 5 T cell receptor beta chains came from one sample sequenced in a study of blood T cell repertoires in COVID-19. Produced via immunoSEQ multiplex PCR; TCRdb's table is partial and in-frame only. Found here are hundreds of thousands of clones, approximately 90% of them singletons; the top ten hold under 0.3%. Sequences were obtained from peripheral blood. These receptors all stem from a woman between 18 and 29 years old with acute or convalescent COVID-19.

This chain connects TRBV24-1 to TRBJ2-1; 7 bases fit TRBD2. V dropped 9 bases and J dropped 7; count of bases not matched to a gene: 5. The CDR3 is 12 residues long. Per germline, CDR1 KGHDR and CDR2 SFDVKD. The CDR3 nucleotides are TGTGCCACCTCCAGGGAGGGAAATGAGCAGTTCTTC. It codes for CATSREGNEQFF.

In its sample, this clone was seen once. The chain joins TRBV6-2 or TRBV6-3 to TRBJ1-5; no definite D call. The CDR3 is 13 residues long. CDR1 is MNHEY and CDR2 is SVGEGT in the germline V gene. Trimming removed 1 base at V and 7 bases at J, with 8 bases between. The CDR3 sequence is CASSYYERQPQHF. Written as DNA, the CDR3 is TGTGCCAGCAGTTACTATGAGAGGCAGCCCCAGCATTTT.

This clone appeared once. The chain carries TRBV21-1 and TRBJ2-5; the table's D call of TRBD1 was not tested on the DNA. TRBV21-1 is labeled a pseudogene. The CDR3 is 17 amino acids. CDR3 nucleotide sequence: TGTGCCAGCAGCAAAAGTTGGGTCAGGGAACCCCAAGAGACCCAGTACTTC. It yields the protein CASSKSWVREPQETQYF.

The V call is TRBV5-1, the J call TRBJ2-7; TRBD1 might be the D (6 bases). The V gene's germline CDR1 is SGHRS and CDR2 YFSETQ. CDR3 length: 12 residues. V lost 4 bases and J lost 4, with 9 bases in between. CDR3 bases: TGCGCCAGCAGCGCGGACAGATACGAGCAGTACTTC. Protein sequence: CASSADRYEQYF. Looking up the rest from reference TRBV5-1 and TRBJ2-7 gives the full variable domain: KAGVTQTPRYLIKTRGQQVTLSCSPISGHRSVSWYQQTPGQGLQFLFEYFSETQRNKGNFPGRFSGRQFSNSRSEMNVSTLELGDSALYLCASSADRYEQYFGPGTRLTVT.

This chain connects TRBV3-1 (or the pseudogene TRBV3-2) to TRBJ1-2; TRBD1 matches 10 bases. The CDR3 contains 16 residues. V trimming: 4 bases; J trimming: 2 bases; junction bases outside the gene matches: 7. Germline-derived CDR1 and CDR2 are LGHDT and YNNKEL (reference sequence). For the CDR3, the DNA is TGTGCCAGCAGCCGACAGGGGGCGCAGGGGAACTATGGCTACACCTTC. Its protein product is CASSRQGAQGNYGYTF.